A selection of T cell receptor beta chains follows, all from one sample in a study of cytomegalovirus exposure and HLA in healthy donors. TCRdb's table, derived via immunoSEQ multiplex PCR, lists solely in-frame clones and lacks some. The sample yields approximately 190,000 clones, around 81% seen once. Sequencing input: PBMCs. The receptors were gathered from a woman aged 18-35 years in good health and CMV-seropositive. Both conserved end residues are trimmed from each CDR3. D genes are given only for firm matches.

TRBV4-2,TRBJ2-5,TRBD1,ASSQITGQGQETQY
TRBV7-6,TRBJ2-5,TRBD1,ASSFDRGETQY
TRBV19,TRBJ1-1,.,ASIDKMNTEAF
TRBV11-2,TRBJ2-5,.,ASSLYLTSTGEETQY
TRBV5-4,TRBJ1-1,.,ASSQPGGTEAF
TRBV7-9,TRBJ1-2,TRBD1,ASSRIRTGGLDYGYT
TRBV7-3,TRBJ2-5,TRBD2,ASSFLGTTQETQY
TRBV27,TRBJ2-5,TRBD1,ASTLAGTGSETQY
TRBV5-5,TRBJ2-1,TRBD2,ASSFVAGSNEQF
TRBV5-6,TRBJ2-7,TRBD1,ASSRQGIYEQY
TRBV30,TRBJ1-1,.,AWSGGRPNAGGENTEAF
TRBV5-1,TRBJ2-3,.,ASSSGQFGIPDTQY
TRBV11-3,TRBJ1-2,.,ASSLGAHYGYT
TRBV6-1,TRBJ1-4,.,ASSSAGTGEKLF
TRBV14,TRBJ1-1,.,ASSLSLQTEAF
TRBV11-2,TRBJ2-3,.,ASSLTGGTDTQY
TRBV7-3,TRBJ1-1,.,ASSLFHNTEAF
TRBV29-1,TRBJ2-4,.,SVVSGIAKNIQY
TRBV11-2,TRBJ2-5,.,ASSLDRGRRTQY
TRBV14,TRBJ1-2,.,ASSQDGLDYGYT
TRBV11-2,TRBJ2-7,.,ASSPTEGPYEQY
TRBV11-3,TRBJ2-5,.,ASSSGNNQETQY
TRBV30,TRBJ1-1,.,AWSARGRDTEAF
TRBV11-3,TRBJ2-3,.,ASSRSNTQY
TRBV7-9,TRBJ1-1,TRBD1,ASSRGQGDTEAF
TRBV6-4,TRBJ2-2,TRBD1,ASSSTGGESGELF
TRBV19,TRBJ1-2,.,ASTRYGGTNYGYT
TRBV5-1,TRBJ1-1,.,ASSDGEGGTEAF
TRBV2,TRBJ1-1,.,AIHRVGTEAF
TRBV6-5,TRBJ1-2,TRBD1,ASRDPGQGKGYT
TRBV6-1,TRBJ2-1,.,ASSMTEYNEQF
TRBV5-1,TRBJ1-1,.,ASSLIGNYMNTEAF
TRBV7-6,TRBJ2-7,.,ASSLDQGTEQY
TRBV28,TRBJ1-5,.,ASSHNQPQH
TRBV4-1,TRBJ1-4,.,ASSRERDPGKLF
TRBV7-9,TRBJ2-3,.,ASSPTGGLTDTQY
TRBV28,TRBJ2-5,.,ASTPRLAETQY
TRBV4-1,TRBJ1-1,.,ASSQAGFPEAF
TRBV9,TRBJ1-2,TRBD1,ASSGGTGGFFGYT